The 10 T cell receptor beta chains given below trace back to one sample, sequenced in a study of cytomegalovirus exposure and HLA in healthy donors. Amplification used 60 Vbeta primers and 13 Jbeta primers. The repertoire was sequenced with immunoSEQ multiplex PCR; TCRdb's copy has only in-frame clones and lacks some. This specimen shows about 200,000 clones; the ten leading clones hold about 1%. Sequenced material: PBMCs. Every receptor here comes from a girl under 10 years old in good health and CMV-seropositive.

This sequence joins TRBV6-1 and TRBJ2-2; 7 nucleotides align to TRBD1. The germline CDR1 and CDR2 sequences are MNHNS and SASEGT. The ends lost 4 bases at V and 3 bases at J; junction bases unmatched: 11. This CDR3 has 17 residues. The chain's CDR3 is CASSGSRQGWDTGELFF. The CDR3 bases are TGTGCCAGCAGTGGGTCCCGACAGGGATGGGACACCGGGGAGCTGTTTTTT.

The rearrangement links TRBV7-3 to TRBJ1-5; the D gene is possibly TRBD1 (6 bases). Deletions cut 2 bases from V and 0 bases from J, with 17 bases between. This CDR3 is built from 18 residues. Germline CDR1 SGHTA, CDR2 FQGTGA. The CDR3 here is CASSLAREGDSSNQPQHF. CDR3 nucleotides: TGTGCCAGCAGCTTAGCAAGGGAGGGGGATTCTAGCAATCAGCCCCAGCATTTT.

This chain joins TRBV14 and TRBJ1-1; D is unresolved. The germline CDR1 and CDR2 sequences are SGHDN and FVKESK. There are 13 residues in the CDR3. The germline V and J ends were trimmed by 4 bases and 0 bases, with 6 bases remaining between them. CDR3 nucleotide sequence: TGTGCCAGCAGCCCTTCCCTGAACACTGAAGCTTTCTTT. Amino acids: CASSPSLNTEAFF. Combining the CDR3 with reference TRBV14 and TRBJ1-1 gives the whole variable domain EAGVTQFPSHSVIEKGQTVTLRCDPISGHDNLYWYRRVMGKEIKFLLHFVKESKQDESGMPNNRFLAERTGGTYSTLKVQPAELEDSGVYFCASSPSLNTEAFFGQGTRLTVV.

The chain couples TRBV9 to TRBJ2-5; 12 bases are shared with TRBD2. Germline-derived CDR1 and CDR2 are SGDLS and YYNGEE. The ends lost 3 bases at V and 1 base at J; junction bases unmatched: 4. This CDR3 is 16 amino acids long. CDR3 amino acids: CASSAPGLAGQETQYF. The CDR3 DNA reads TGTGCCAGCAGCGCCCCGGGACTAGCGGGCCAAGAGACCCAGTACTTC.

The chain has TRBV28 and TRBJ2-2; weak D call: TRBD2 (7 bases). The V end was cut by 6 bases, the J end by 7 bases, with 15 bases between. The CDR3 has 14 residues. CDR1 is MDHEN and CDR2 is SYDVKM in the germline V gene. Written as DNA, the CDR3 is TGTGCCAGCAGCCCGGGGGGCCTATACGGGGAGCTGTTTTTT. Translating it yields CASSPGGLYGELFF.

V gene TRBV20-1 combines with J gene TRBJ1-2; the D is unclear. The germline V gene has CDR1 DFQATT and CDR2 SNEGSKA (reference sequence). The ends were cut back, 6 bases at V and 6 bases at J, with 11 bases in the middle. CDR3 size: 11 residues. As DNA, the CDR3 is TGCAGTGCGCGTGGGCGAAATGGCTACACCTTC. It yields the protein CSARGRNGYTF.

The chain uses TRBV7-8 and TRBJ2-3; 10 bases match TRBD2. This CDR3 is 18 amino acids long. Germline V lookup: CDR1 SGHVS, CDR2 FQNEAQ. The ends lost 4 bases at V and 0 bases at J; junction bases unmatched: 10. The CDR3 loop reads CASSSRLAGRTSTDTQYF. The CDR3 DNA follows: TGTGCCAGCAGCTCTAGACTAGCGGGTCGAACTAGCACAGATACGCAGTATTTT. The full variable domain, rest sourced from reference TRBV7-8 and TRBJ2-3, is GAGVSQSPRYKVAKRGQDVALRCDPISGHVSLFWYQQALGQGPEFLTYFQNEAQLDKSGLPSDRFFAERPEGSVSTLKIQRTQQEDSAVYLCASSSRLAGRTSTDTQYFGPGTRLTVL.

The chain uses TRBV9 and TRBJ2-2, with 8 nucleotides matching TRBD1. Losses at the gene ends were 3 bases for V and 5 bases for J; bases not matched to a gene: 15. Germline lookup yields CDR1 SGDLS and CDR2 YYNGEE. The CDR3 sequence is 18 residues long. CDR3 region: CASSDNPFWTGRTGELFF. The CDR3 DNA is TGTGCCAGCAGCGATAATCCGTTTTGGACAGGGAGAACCGGGGAGCTGTTTTTT.

This sequence joins TRBV7-2 and TRBJ1-4, with 9 nucleotides matching TRBD1. CDR3 length: 15 amino acids. The V segment lost 2 bases and the J segment 6 bases; nucleotides outside the gene matches: 4. The germline gives CDR1 SGHTA, CDR2 FQGNSA. Here the CDR3 DNA reads TGTGCCAGCAGCTTAACCGGGACAGGGTATGAAAAACTGTTTTTT. Its protein is CASSLTGTGYEKLFF.

Its frequency marks this clone as medium-sized. This chain connects TRBV28 to TRBJ2-2; TRBD1 matches at 9 bases. V was clipped by 7 bases and J by 8 bases; unmatched bases: 8. CDR3 length: 14 amino acids. Germline lookup yields CDR1 MDHEN and CDR2 SYDVKM. CDR3 nucleotide sequence: TGTGCCAGCACCCGCACAGGGGGCGGGGGGGAGCTGTTTTTT. Translating it yields CASTRTGGGGELFF.